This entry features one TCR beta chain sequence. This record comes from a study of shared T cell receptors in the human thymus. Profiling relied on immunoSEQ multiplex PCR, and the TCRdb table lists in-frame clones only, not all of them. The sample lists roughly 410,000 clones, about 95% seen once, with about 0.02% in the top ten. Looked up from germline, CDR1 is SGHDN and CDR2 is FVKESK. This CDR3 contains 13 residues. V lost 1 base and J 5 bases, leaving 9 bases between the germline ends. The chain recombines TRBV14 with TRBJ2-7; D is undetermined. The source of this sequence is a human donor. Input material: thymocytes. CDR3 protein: CASSQALADEQYF. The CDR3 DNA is TGTGCCAGCAGCCAAGCTCTTGCGGACGAGCAGTACTTC.